Detailed here is one T cell receptor (beta chain). Its cognate antigen is unknown. A much larger clone is a single base away; this may be a read error. Through Arm-PCR of CDR3 regions and iRepertoire HTBI primers, TCR beta libraries were built. TCRdb re-analysed the multiplex PCR reads in MiXCR, keeping a single row per CDR3 protein. The sample lists roughly 410,000 distinct CDR3 sequences; 15% were seen once. This entry belongs to a study of regulatory T cells in long-lasting Graves disease. The time point: newly diagnosed GD, antithyroid drugs for less than 3 months. TCR sequences were obtained from RNA taken from PBMCs. Study conclusions and caveats: Small sample size may have lowered accuracy.

These sequences were also reported in another study, on T cells in Graves' hyperthyroidism and ophthalmopathy. From that paper: Patients aged 18 to 65 had newly diagnosed hyperthyroidism that had lasted under 2 months. HTBI primers were employed in a first-round RT-PCR of the TCR CDR3. Among clonotypes expanded in thyroid above 0.001, most were also found in blood.

Material: peripheral blood mononuclear cells (PBMCs), obtained at new diagnosis, from a patient treated with antithyroid drugs. The clonotype comes from a woman aged 35 to 49 with Graves disease.

This CDR3 is CDSHSTYEQYF. CDR3 bases: TGTGACAGCCACAGTACCTACGAGCAGTACTTC. The chain uses TRBV28 and TRBJ2-7, with D hard to call. The CDR3 runs 11 residues. In germline, CDR1 is MDHEN, CDR2 SYDVKM.